These 23 T cell receptor beta chains originate from one sample sequenced in a study. One entry per CDR3 protein, called by TCRdb with MiXCR from the RT-PCR reads. The sample includes about 680,000 distinct CDR3 sequences, approximately 15% of them seen just once. Sample: memory CD4+ T cells from blood. The receptors originated from a female donor in good health, serving as a healthy control.

This clonotype showed up just a few times. This rearrangement joins TRBV20-1 to TRBJ2-1; D is unresolved. The CDR3 runs to 14 residues. Per germline, CDR1 DFQATT and CDR2 SNEGSKA (reference sequence). V lost 6 bases and J 0 bases, leaving 12 bases between the germline ends. Written as DNA, the CDR3 is TGCAGTGCCCAAGACCCAAGCTCCTACAATGAGCAGTTCTTC. Its translation: CSAQDPSSYNEQFF.

This clonotype came up many times. This chain connects TRBV7-2 to TRBJ2-1; TRBD2 might be the D (6 bases). Trimming cost V 5 bases and J 8 bases, with 16 bases left between them. Germline V gene sequence: CDR1 SGHTA, CDR2 FQGNSA. The CDR3 has 14 amino acids. The CDR3 spells CASSMGLVGDEQFF. The DNA of the CDR3 is TGTGCCAGCAGCATGGGACTCGTGGGCGATGAGCAGTTCTTC.

The J gene is TRBJ2-2, the V gene TRBV24-1, with D perhaps TRBD2 (5 bases). In germline, CDR1 is KGHDR, CDR2 SFDVKD. Deletions cut 8 bases from V and 5 bases from J, with 11 bases between. This CDR3 has 13 amino acids. The CDR3 DNA follows: TGTGCCACCACCGGGATAGGTACCGGGGAGCTGTTTTTT. It encodes CATTGIGTGELFF.

In its sample, this clonotype was seen many times. The chain couples TRBV6-1 to TRBJ1-5, with no clear D. The CDR3 runs to 13 residues. V lost 1 base to trimming and J lost 0 bases, with 1 base between them. Germline assignment: CDR1 MNHNS and CDR2 SASEGT. CDR3 sequence reads: CASSEVSNQPQHF. The CDR3 region has the DNA TGTGCCAGCAGTGAAGTTAGCAATCAGCCCCAGCATTTT.

This clonotype occurred many times. This sequence joins TRBV30 and TRBJ2-5; possibly TRBD1 for D (5 bases). Trimming stripped 3 bases from V and 4 bases from J, with 9 bases between. The CDR3 is 12 amino acids. Germline loops: CDR1 GTSNPN, CDR2 SVGIG (reference sequence). CDR3 in amino acids: CAWRLGAETQYF. The CDR3 DNA follows: TGTGCCTGGAGGTTAGGGGCAGAGACCCAGTACTTC. The full variable domain, rest sourced from reference TRBV30 and TRBJ2-5, is SQTIHQWPATLVQPVGSPLSLECTVEGTSNPNLYWYRQAAGRGLQLLFYSVGIGQISSEVPQNLSASRPQDRQFILSSKKLLLSDSGFYLCAWRLGAETQYFGPGTRLLVL.

The chain employs TRBV7-8 and TRBJ1-2, with D uncertain. V lost 5 bases to trimming and J lost 5 bases, with 24 bases between them. Germline-derived CDR1 and CDR2 are SGHVS and FQNEAQ. The length of the CDR3 is 17 residues. The CDR3 reads CASSPTRPDRINYGYTF. In nucleotides, the CDR3 is TGTGCCAGCAGCCCAACCCGGCCCGACCGCATCAATTATGGCTACACCTTC.

This clonotype was seen many times. The chain links TRBV6-2 or TRBV6-3 to TRBJ2-2; 12 nucleotides match TRBD2. The CDR3 length is 16 residues. CDR1 and CDR2 (germline): MNHEY, SVGEGT. The ends lost 4 bases at V and 7 bases at J; junction bases unmatched: 7. Here the CDR3 reads CASSWLAGGPGGELFF. As DNA, the CDR3 is TGTGCCAGCAGTTGGCTAGCGGGGGGGCCTGGCGGGGAGCTGTTTTTT.

This clonotype was counted only a few times. The chain couples TRBV7-6 to TRBJ1-1; D remains unclear. Looked up from germline, CDR1 is SGHVS and CDR2 is FNYEAQ. V was pared by 0 bases and J by 4 bases, with 9 bases between. This CDR3 comprises 14 residues. CDR3 loop: CASSLAEGITEAFF. CDR3 sequence (DNA): TGTGCCAGCAGCTTAGCGGAAGGGATCACTGAAGCTTTCTTT.

J is TRBJ2-7 and V is TRBV28; D is perhaps TRBD2 (5 bases). The CDR3 is 11 amino acids. V lost 1 base and J lost 12, with 10 bases in between. Per germline, CDR1 MDHEN and CDR2 SYDVKM. The CDR3 DNA reads TGTGCCAGCAGTTTATTCGGGAAAGTGTACTTC. It specifies CASSLFGKVYF.

V and J are TRBV7-2 and TRBJ1-5; TRBD1 matches at 10 bases. The V gene end was trimmed by 6 bases and the J gene end by 6 bases; junction bases not matched to a gene: 11. The CDR3 runs 16 residues. The germline gives CDR1 SGHTA, CDR2 FQGNSA. The CDR3 DNA is TGTGCCAGCAGTTCCGGGACAGGGGTTCAGGGTCAGCCCCAGCATTTT. This encodes CASSSGTGVQGQPQHF.

Many counts were recorded for this clonotype. J is TRBJ2-5 and V is TRBV6-5; 10 bases line up with TRBD1. Trimming took 6 bases from V and 5 from J; bases not matched to a gene: 12. The CDR3 sequence is 16 residues long. The germline CDR1 and CDR2 sequences are MNHEY and SVGAGI. Here the CDR3 reads CASRTGGTGVWETQYF. The CDR3 bases are TGTGCCAGCAGAACAGGCGGGACAGGGGTTTGGGAGACCCAGTACTTC.

J is TRBJ1-4 and V is TRBV2; 8 nucleotides line up with TRBD1. J gave up 8 bases and V 7 bases, and 9 bases lay outside the gene matches. The germline CDR1 and CDR2 sequences are SNHLY and FYNNEI. This CDR3 is 14 amino acids long. The chain's CDR3 is CASIPDRVGEKLFF. The CDR3 DNA sequence: TGTGCCAGCATTCCGGACAGGGTGGGGGAAAAACTGTTTTTT.

This clonotype was seen more than once but under ten times. The rearrangement links TRBV20-1 to TRBJ2-7, with a possible D match to TRBD2 (6 bases). Trimming cost V 0 bases and J 9 bases, with 12 bases left between them. This CDR3 has 12 residues. Germline V gene data show CDR1 as DFQATT and CDR2 as SNEGSKA (reference sequence). CDR3 amino acids: CSARDSGRGQYF. CDR3 sequence (DNA): TGCAGTGCTAGAGATTCGGGGCGGGGGCAGTACTTC.

The chain combines TRBV11-2 with TRBJ2-3; D remains unclear. Germline CDR1 SGHAT, CDR2 FQNNGV. The CDR3 loop spans 17 amino acids. V was cut by 0 bases and J by 0 bases, with 13 bases left in between. For the CDR3, the DNA is TGTGCCAGCAGCTTAGATGCAGGATCCCCTAGCACAGATACGCAGTATTTT. Its translation is CASSLDAGSPSTDTQYF.

A word on this clonotype: Given a much more abundant clone one base away, this may be a read error. This chain links TRBV5-1 with TRBJ1-2; no firm D call. CDR1 and CDR2 (germline): SGHRS, YFSETQ. The CDR3 has 16 residues. Here the CDR3 reads CASSYRQLREGYGYNF. The CDR3, as DNA: TGCGCCAGCAGCTATCGACAACTTCGGGAGGGCTATGGCTACAACTTC.

The chain recombines TRBV18 with TRBJ2-7, with D perhaps assigned TRBD1 or TRBD2 (5 bases each). Germline V gene data show CDR1 as KGHSH and CDR2 as LQKENI. Trimming took off 3 bases at V and 3 bases at J, with 15 bases between the two ends. This CDR3 spans 15 amino acids. CDR3: CASSPIGTINYEQYF. The CDR3 nucleotides read TGTGCCAGCTCACCTATAGGGACGATTAACTACGAGCAGTACTTC.

This clonotype was recorded at least ten times. This rearrangement joins TRBV7-2 to TRBJ2-7, with TRBD1 matching over 9 bases. The germline V gene has CDR1 SGHTA and CDR2 FQGNSA. The CDR3 is 14 amino acids. The V and J ends lost 3 bases and 3 bases, in that order; junction bases with no gene match: 3. CDR3 bases: TGTGCCAGCAGCTTCCTGGGACAGGGCTACGAGCAGTACTTC. Protein: CASSFLGQGYEQYF.

The gene calls are TRBV4-2 and TRBJ2-7, with D perhaps given as TRBD1 or TRBD2 (5 bases each). Deletions cut 4 bases from V and 3 bases from J, with 19 bases between. This CDR3 has 16 residues. Germline CDR1 LGHNA, CDR2 YNFKEQ. The CDR3 DNA reads TGTGCCAGCAGCCCCCACGGGACCGTTGAGGGCTACGAGCAGTACTTC. Translation gives CASSPHGTVEGYEQYF.

This clonotype has a handful of counts. The CDR3 coding sequence is TGTGCCAGCAGTACCCGGAACCAGGGGGCGGAGACCCAGTACTTC. Encoded protein: CASSTRNQGAETQYF. The chain has TRBV28 and TRBJ2-5; 8 bases align to TRBD1. The V and J ends lost 5 bases and 5 bases, in that order; junction bases with no gene match: 10. This CDR3 spans 15 amino acids. Germline lookup yields CDR1 MDHEN and CDR2 SYDVKM.

This clonotype was found many times. The chain links TRBV20-1 to TRBJ1-5, with 7 bases that match TRBD1. The germline gives CDR1 DFQATT, CDR2 SNEGSKA (reference sequence). With V trimmed by 6 bases and J by 3 bases, 8 bases remained unmatched. CDR3 length: 14 residues. CDR3 coding DNA: TGCAGTGCAAGACCGGGACAGTACAATCAGCCCCAGCATTTT. Protein: CSARPGQYNQPQHF.

This clonotype came up a few times. The chain combines TRBV7-2 with TRBJ2-5; no clear D. Germline V gene lookup returns CDR1 SGHTA and CDR2 FQGNSA. The CDR3 runs to 15 residues. V was cut by 6 bases and J by 3 bases, with 17 bases left in between. For the CDR3, the DNA is TGTGCCAGCAGTTCCCAGGTCGCTGGGGAAGAGACCCAGTACTTC. Residues: CASSSQVAGEETQYF.

This clonotype was picked up many times. As DNA, the CDR3 is TGCGCCAGCAGCGCGGGGCTTGGGGGAGATCCGGACGAGCAGTACTTC. Residues: CASSAGLGGDPDEQYF. The chain couples TRBV5-1 to TRBJ2-7; the D gene is possibly TRBD2 (6 bases). This CDR3 is built from 16 residues. Germline assignment: CDR1 SGHRS and CDR2 YFSETQ. The V end was cut by 4 bases, the J end by 5 bases, with 22 bases between.

This sequence joins TRBV11-2 and TRBJ1-4; weak D call: TRBD1 (6 bases). CDR1 is SGHAT and CDR2 is FQNNGV in the germline V gene. CDR3 length: 16 residues. V was cut by 3 bases and J by 8 bases, with 19 bases left in between. The CDR3 bases are TGTGCCAGCAGCTTGGAAAATACAGGGTGGGGGGAAAAACTGTTTTTT. This sequence encodes CASSLENTGWGEKLFF.